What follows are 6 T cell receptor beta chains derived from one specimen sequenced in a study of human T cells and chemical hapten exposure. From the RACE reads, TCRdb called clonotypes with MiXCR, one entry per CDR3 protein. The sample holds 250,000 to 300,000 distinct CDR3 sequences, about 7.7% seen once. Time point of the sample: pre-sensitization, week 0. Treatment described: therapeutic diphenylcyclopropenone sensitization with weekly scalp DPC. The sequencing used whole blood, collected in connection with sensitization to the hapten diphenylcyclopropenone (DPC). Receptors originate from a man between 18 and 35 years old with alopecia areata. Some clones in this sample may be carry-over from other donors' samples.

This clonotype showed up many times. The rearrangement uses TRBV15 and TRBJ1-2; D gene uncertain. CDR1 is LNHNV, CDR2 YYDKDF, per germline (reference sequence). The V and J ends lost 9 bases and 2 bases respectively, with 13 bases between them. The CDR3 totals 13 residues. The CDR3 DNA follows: TGTGCCACGGGCCGGCACCTCAACTATGGCTACACCTTC. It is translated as CATGRHLNYGYTF.

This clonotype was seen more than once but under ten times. The CDR3, as DNA: TGTGCCAGCAGCCAAGATAAGGGCAACTCCTACGAGCAGTACTTC. Residues: CASSQDKGNSYEQYF. This chain uses TRBV4-2 with TRBJ2-7; the D is unclear. From germline, CDR1 is LGHNA and CDR2 YNFKEQ. The CDR3 extends over 15 amino acids. V dropped 0 bases and J dropped 0 bases, with 9 bases sitting between them.

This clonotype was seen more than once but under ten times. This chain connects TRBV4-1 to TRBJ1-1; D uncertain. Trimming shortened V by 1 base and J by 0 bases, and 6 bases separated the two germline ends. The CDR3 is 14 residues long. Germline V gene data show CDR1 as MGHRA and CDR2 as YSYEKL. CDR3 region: CASSQVFLNTEAFF. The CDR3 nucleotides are TGCGCCAGCAGCCAAGTTTTTTTGAACACTGAAGCTTTCTTT.

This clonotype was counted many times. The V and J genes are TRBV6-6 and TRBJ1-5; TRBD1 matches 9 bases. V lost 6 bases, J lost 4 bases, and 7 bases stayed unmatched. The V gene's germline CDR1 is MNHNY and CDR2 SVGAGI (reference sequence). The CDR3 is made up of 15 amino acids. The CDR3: CASREDRGGNQPQHF. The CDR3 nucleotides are TGTGCCAGCAGAGAGGACAGGGGAGGGAATCAGCCCCAGCATTTT.

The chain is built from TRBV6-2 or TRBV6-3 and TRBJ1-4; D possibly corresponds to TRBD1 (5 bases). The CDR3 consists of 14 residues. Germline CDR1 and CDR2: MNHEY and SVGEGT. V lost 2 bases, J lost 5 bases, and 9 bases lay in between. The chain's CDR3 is CASSYGTSNEKLFF. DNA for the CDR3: TGTGCCAGCAGTTACGGGACGTCGAATGAAAAACTGTTTTTT.

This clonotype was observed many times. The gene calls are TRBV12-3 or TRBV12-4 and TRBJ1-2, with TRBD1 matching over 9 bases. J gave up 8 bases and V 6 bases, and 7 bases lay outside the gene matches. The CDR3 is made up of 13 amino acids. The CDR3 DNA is TGTGCCAGCAGACCACAGGGGGCTGGCGGCTACACCTTC. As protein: CASRPQGAGGYTF.